These T cell receptor beta chains were read from a single sample in a study of T-cell reconstitution after alpha-beta-depleted transplantation in children. One entry per CDR3 protein, called by TCRdb with MiXCR from the PCR reads. The data hold about 610,000 distinct CDR3 sequences, with roughly a tenth observed a single time. The sequencing used PBMCs from the stem cell graft donor, collected from the stem cell graft. The receptors come from a human donor who donated a stem cell graft to a child with acute myeloid leukemia. CDR3s include the opening cysteine and the closing phenylalanine or tryptophan. A D gene is named only where the DNA matches it firmly. Clone size is given for some rows only: seen once, a few or many times, or a class if the clone is expanded.

clone_size: few
d_call: TRBD2
v_call: TRBV5-1
j_call: TRBJ2-3
cdr3_nt: TGCGCCAGCAGCTTGGGAAGTACGGGGGGGGCAGATACGCAGTATTTT
cdr3_aa: CASSLGSTGGADTQYF

clone_size: NA
d_call: NA
v_call: TRBV28
j_call: TRBJ1-1
cdr3_nt: TGTGCCAGCAGTTTAGTGTGGAACACTGAAGCTTTCTTT
cdr3_aa: CASSLVWNTEAFF

clone_size: many
d_call: NA
v_call: TRBV4-3
j_call: TRBJ2-2
cdr3_nt: TGCGCCAGCAGCCAAGGGAGGGGCATCTTCAAAGGCGGGGAGCTGTTTTTT
cdr3_aa: CASSQGRGIFKGGELFF

clone_size: many
d_call: NA
v_call: TRBV5-5
j_call: TRBJ2-7
cdr3_nt: TGTGCCAGCAGCTTCCCCGGGACCAGCTTAGGGTACGAGCAGTACTTC
cdr3_aa: CASSFPGTSLGYEQYF

clone_size: few
d_call: NA
v_call: TRBV24-1
j_call: TRBJ2-6
cdr3_nt: TGTGCCACCAGTGATTTCTCCCGGGGCTCTGGGGCCAACGTCCTGACTTTC
cdr3_aa: CATSDFSRGSGANVLTF

clone_size: NA
d_call: TRBD1
v_call: TRBV30
j_call: TRBJ1-5
cdr3_nt: TGTGCCTGGAGTGCCGCACCGGGACAGGGGTATCAGCCCCAGCATTTT
cdr3_aa: CAWSAAPGQGYQPQHF

clone_size: NA
d_call: NA
v_call: TRBV6-1
j_call: TRBJ2-7
cdr3_nt: TGTGCCAGCAGACCGATCTTTCAAACTAGGACACCCCTTTCCTACGAGCAGTACTTC
cdr3_aa: CASRPIFQTRTPLSYEQYF

clone_size: NA
d_call: NA
v_call: TRBV5-4
j_call: TRBJ1-1
cdr3_nt: TGTGCCAGCAGCGGGGCGCTGAACACTGAAGCTTTCTTT
cdr3_aa: CASSGALNTEAFF

clone_size: few
d_call: NA
v_call: TRBV11-2
j_call: TRBJ2-3
cdr3_nt: TGTGCCAGCAGCTTAAGGAAGGGTGGCGTTAGGGGCACAGATACGCAGTATTTT
cdr3_aa: CASSLRKGGVRGTDTQYF

clone_size: NA
d_call: NA
v_call: TRBV6-5
j_call: TRBJ2-7
cdr3_nt: TGTGCCAGCAGTTACTCGAGGACCGGGTCCAGCTCCTACGAGCAGTACTTC
cdr3_aa: CASSYSRTGSSSYEQYF